This paragraph reports one TCR beta chain. This record belongs to a study of T-cell memory formation after mild COVID-19. Libraries for TCRalpha and TCRbeta carried sample barcodes and unique molecular identifiers via 5'RACE. A single record per CDR3 protein comes from TCRdb applying MiXCR to the 5' RACE reads. The sample includes about 470,000 distinct CDR3 sequences, 20% to 30% of them seen just once. The V gene's germline CDR1 is MDHEN and CDR2 SYDVKM. The CDR3 runs 16 residues. Trimming removed 0 bases from V and 0 bases from J, with 12 bases in between. J is TRBJ2-7 and V is TRBV28; D assignment may be TRBD1 or TRBD2 (5 bases each). The TCR sequence derives from an adult woman who had mild COVID-19 (a few samples of this study predate the infection). Cell type and time point are not known. The sample was PBMCs or a T cell subset sorted from them (not recorded which). The CDR3 is CASSLWGTASSYEQYF. The CDR3 DNA follows: TGTGCCAGCAGTTTATGGGGGACCGCTAGCTCCTACGAGCAGTACTTC. Full variable domain (outside the CDR3, taken from reference TRBV28 and TRBJ2-7): DVKVTQSSRYLVKRTGEKVFLECVQDMDHENMFWYRQDPGLGLRLIYFSYDVKMKEKGDIPEGYSVSREKKERFSLILESASTNQTSMYLCASSLWGTASSYEQYFGPGTRLTVT.